The following is a TCR beta chain sequence with its context. This clonotype was detected a few times. No cognate antigen has been identified for it. Base-call qualities are not available, and no considerably larger clone is one nucleotide away. The treatment or condition label of this sample denotes: live attenuated yellow fever vaccine strain. PBMCs were isolated from peripheral blood using a standard Ficoll-Paque protocol. Dynabeads CD4 and CD8 positive selection kits were used to isolate CD4 and CD8 T-cell fractions. TriZol was used to extract RNA from bulk PBMCs, CD4 and CD8 fractions, and dextramer-positive and dextramer-negative fractions. The sample belongs to a study of T cells after yellow fever vaccination (dated by TCRdb to the late 2010s). For the study in its entirety: The SMART-Seq v4 Ultra Low Input RNA kit was used to prepare libraries from fractions with low cell numbers. Bulk TCR alpha and beta repertoires were sequenced longitudinally to track T-cell clones before and after primary and booster YFV17D yellow fever vaccination. The cohort comprised two healthy male donors, one aged 18 to 29 and one aged 30 to 40 years. Blood was drawn at multiple timepoints before and after primary and secondary immunization, with bulk PBMC replicates and cell subsets isolated. General conclusions and limits of the study: A small fraction of clonotypes showed up in both the CD4 and CD8 compartments, probably as a result of convergent recombination. The study included only two donors, which limits how far the findings can be generalized. Computational filtering was required because FACS-sorted repertoires could contain abundant contaminating clonotypes from the bulk population. Compared with the primary T-cell response, the secondary T-cell response was faster but weaker, reaching its peak on day 5 rather than on day 15. Most clones expanded after primary vaccination were re-detected after the booster (almost 98% of CD4 and around nine tenths of CD8), suggesting broad memory maintenance.

Sequencing instrument: Illumina NovaSeq 6000. Synthesis of TCR cDNA relied on 5'RACE template switching, a step that introduced a universal primer site along with unique molecular identifiers. Priming of cDNA synthesis was performed from both the TCR alpha and TCR beta constant segments. Two PCR steps were used to amplify libraries, with sample barcodes and sequencing adapters being added in the second step. Sequencing of libraries was performed on Illumina HiSeq 2500 (2x100 bp) or NovaSeq (2x150 bp). The paper's processing steps were these. Demultiplexing of reads and collapsing into UMI consensus sequences were performed with MIGEC, and V(D)J alignment was carried out with MiXCR. Clonotypes responding to the vaccine were identified with edgeR on replicate PBMC samples, with the criteria of FDR below 0.01 and a log2 fold change above 5 up to day 15. Each bulk clonotype was labeled CD4 or CD8 based on which sequenced repertoire, CD4 or CD8, contained the clonotype at higher abundance. TCRdb reprocessing: public reads trimmed at Q25 with fastp, clones called with MiXCR, in-frame beta chains kept. Identical CDR3 proteins give one entry, which carries the most common genes and DNA. These V and J calls originate from TCRdb's pipeline instead of the authors' own analysis. Counted in this sample were about 200,000 distinct CDR3 sequences; about 3% of them appeared once. The ten top clones hold 2.5% to 3.5% of the sample.

The germline V gene gives CDR1 as KGHDR and CDR2 as SFDVKD. From cysteine to phenylalanine, the CDR3 is 16 amino acids long. The retained sequence is limited to the CDR3, 48 bases, with the frame set at the first base. Trimming takes 5 bases off V and 7 bases off J; junction bases not matched to a gene: 8. The receptor comes from a man between 18 and 35 years old who received the YFV17D yellow fever vaccine. This chain joins TRBV24-1 to TRBJ2-4; 12 bases in the junction line up with TRBD1. The material sequenced was CD4+ T cells sorted from PBMCs, taken 10 days after the yellow fever booster vaccination. Here the CDR3 is given as CATSATGTGGENIQYF. The DNA sequence follows: TGTGCCACCAGTGCCACCGGGACAGGGGGCGAGAACATTCAGTACTTC.